This is a list of T cell receptor beta chains from one sample in a study of cytomegalovirus exposure and HLA in healthy donors. Data came from immunoSEQ multiplex PCR; TCRdb stores just in-frame clones and leaves some out. The sample lists 150,000 to 200,000 clones; approximately 90% were seen once. The sample comprised PBMCs. The receptor set was obtained from a boy younger than 10 in good health and CMV-seronegative. CDR3s include the opening cysteine and the closing phenylalanine or tryptophan. The D gene is left open where the match is weak. Expanded clones are given a class, and other clones once, few, many or no size at all.

size: .
V: TRBV2
D: .
J: TRBJ2-3
DNA: TGTGCCAGCAGTGCCCGACTAGTCGCTAGCACAGATACGCAGTATTTT
CDR3: CASSARLVASTDTQYF

size: .
V: TRBV5-4
D: .
J: TRBJ2-7
DNA: TGTGCCAGCAGCTCCCAGTACGAGCAGTACTTC
CDR3: CASSSQYEQYF

size: .
V: TRBV18
D: .
J: TRBJ2-3
DNA: TGTGCCAGCTCACCAAATTCAGGGGCGGGCACAGATACGCAGTATTTT
CDR3: CASSPNSGAGTDTQYF

size: .
V: TRBV6-4
D: TRBD1
J: TRBJ2-7
DNA: TGTGCCAGCAGTCCCGCCGGGACAGGGTTATACGAGCAGTACTTC
CDR3: CASSPAGTGLYEQYF

size: .
V: TRBV5-1
D: .
J: TRBJ2-3
DNA: TGCGCCAGCAGCTTGAGGGGAGGCGCAGATACGCAGTATTTT
CDR3: CASSLRGGADTQYF

size: few
V: TRBV6-1
D: TRBD2
J: TRBJ2-1
DNA: TGTGCCAGCAGTGACCTGACTAGCGGGAGACTAGGTGAGCAGTTCTTC
CDR3: CASSDLTSGRLGEQFF

size: .
V: TRBV5-6
D: .
J: TRBJ2-6
DNA: TGTGCCAGCAGCTTTGGGCACTCTGGGGCCAACGTCCTGACTTTC
CDR3: CASSFGHSGANVLTF

size: .
V: TRBV9
D: TRBD2
J: TRBJ2-2
DNA: TGTGCCAGCAGCCCCCGAGGGCGGGAGGGTACTGGGGAGCTGTTTTTT
CDR3: CASSPRGREGTGELFF

size: .
V: TRBV6-5
D: TRBD2
J: TRBJ2-7
DNA: TGTGCCAGCAGAAGACTAGCGGGACTCCACGAGCAGTACTTC
CDR3: CASRRLAGLHEQYF

size: .
V: TRBV5-1
D: .
J: TRBJ1-2
DNA: TGCGCCAGCAGCTTGGATTCCCCCAGCGGTGGGTACACCTTC
CDR3: CASSLDSPSGGYTF

size: .
V: TRBV6-5
D: .
J: TRBJ1-1
DNA: TGTGCCAGCGGGGAATTCGGGGGTTTGGACACTGAAGCTTTCTTT
CDR3: CASGEFGGLDTEAFF

size: .
V: TRBV28
D: .
J: TRBJ2-2
DNA: TGTGCCAGCAGTTTCGACAGAAACACCGGGGAGCTGTTTTTT
CDR3: CASSFDRNTGELFF

size: .
V: TRBV9
D: TRBD2
J: TRBJ2-7
DNA: TGTGCCAGCAGCGTAGCCGGGAGTCTACGCGGGGGGGAGCAGTACTTC
CDR3: CASSVAGSLRGGEQYF

size: .
V: TRBV27
D: TRBD2
J: TRBJ2-5
DNA: TGTGCCAGCAGTTTATGGAGCGGGGGACTCCAAGAGACCCAGTACTTC
CDR3: CASSLWSGGLQETQYF

size: .
V: TRBV6-6
D: TRBD2
J: TRBJ2-5
DNA: TGTGCCAGCAGTTACTCGAGACTAGCGGGAGGCGAGACCCAGTACTTC
CDR3: CASSYSRLAGGETQYF

size: once
V: TRBV13
D: .
J: TRBJ1-2
DNA: TGTGCCAGCAGCCCCCCGGGGACTAACTATGGCTACACCTTC
CDR3: CASSPPGTNYGYTF

size: .
V: TRBV6-4
D: TRBD1
J: TRBJ2-4
DNA: TGTGCCAGCAGTTATACCGGGACAGGGGATACTAAGTCAGGCAAAAACATTCAGTACTTC
CDR3: CASSYTGTGDTKSGKNIQYF

size: .
V: TRBV9
D: .
J: TRBJ2-7
DNA: TGTGCCAGCAGCGTAGGAGGGAGGATGGGAAGGAGCTCCTACGAGCAGTACTTC
CDR3: CASSVGGRMGRSSYEQYF

size: .
V: TRBV9
D: .
J: TRBJ1-3
DNA: TGTGCCAGCAGTTTACAGGGACCGTTAGACACCATATATTTT
CDR3: CASSLQGPLDTIYF

size: .
V: TRBV19
D: .
J: TRBJ2-2
DNA: TGTGCCAGTACTAATTCCGGGGAGCTGTTTTTT
CDR3: CASTNSGELFF

size: .
V: TRBV5-1
D: TRBD2
J: TRBJ2-1
DNA: TGCGCCAGCAGCACCCTAGCGGGAGGGGTCAATGAGCAGTTCTTC
CDR3: CASSTLAGGVNEQFF

size: .
V: TRBV27
D: .
J: TRBJ2-7
DNA: TGTGCCAGCAGTTTACGGGGGTACTACGAGCAGTACTTC
CDR3: CASSLRGYYEQYF

size: .
V: TRBV2
D: TRBD1
J: TRBJ1-1
DNA: TGTGCCAGCAGCCGGACAGGGCTTGTGGGCTTCAGGGAAGCTTTCTTT
CDR3: CASSRTGLVGFREAFF

size: .
V: TRBV19
D: .
J: TRBJ1-4
DNA: TGTGCCAGTAGTAGAGCTTTACAGGAACTTGCAACTAATGAAAAACTGTTTTTT
CDR3: CASSRALQELATNEKLFF

size: .
V: TRBV7-3
D: TRBD2
J: TRBJ2-7
DNA: TGTGCCAGCAGCCAAGGACTAGCGGGGCCCTACGAGCAGTACTTC
CDR3: CASSQGLAGPYEQYF

size: .
V: TRBV19
D: TRBD1
J: TRBJ1-5
DNA: TGTGCCAGTGGGGGACAGTACGATAGCAATCAGCCCCAGCATTTT
CDR3: CASGGQYDSNQPQHF

size: .
V: TRBV19
D: TRBD2
J: TRBJ2-7
DNA: TGTGCCAGTAGTCTAAGCGGGAGGGCCGGCGACGAGCAGTACTTC
CDR3: CASSLSGRAGDEQYF

size: .
V: TRBV7-8
D: .
J: TRBJ2-1
DNA: TGTGCCAGCAGCTTTCTTACCTCGAATTTAAAGCCCTACAATGAGCAGTTCTTC
CDR3: CASSFLTSNLKPYNEQFF

size: .
V: TRBV28
D: TRBD1
J: TRBJ1-4
DNA: TGTGCCAGCAGTTTTATGGAGGGGGCCCTCGAAAAACTGTTTTTT
CDR3: CASSFMEGALEKLFF

size: .
V: TRBV5-5
D: .
J: TRBJ2-7
DNA: TGTGCCAGCAGCTTGACAGCACCCTCCTACGAGCAGTACTTC
CDR3: CASSLTAPSYEQYF

size: .
V: TRBV28
D: .
J: TRBJ1-1
DNA: TGTGCCAGCATTAGGACAGAAGCTTTCTTT
CDR3: CASIRTEAFF

size: few
V: TRBV5-6
D: .
J: TRBJ1-5
DNA: TGTGCCAGCAGCTTTCAGGGGTCTCAGCCCCAGCATTTT
CDR3: CASSFQGSQPQHF

size: .
V: TRBV5-6
D: .
J: TRBJ1-4
DNA: TGTGCCAGCAGCTTTCGGCGGGCCGGGGGTGAAAAACTGTTTTTT
CDR3: CASSFRRAGGEKLFF

size: .
V: TRBV4-1
D: TRBD1
J: TRBJ2-7
DNA: TGCGCCAGCAGCCGTGAGGGGGCCGGGTACGAGCAGTACTTC
CDR3: CASSREGAGYEQYF

size: .
V: TRBV5-1
D: .
J: TRBJ2-7
DNA: TGCGCCAGCAGCTCCAATAGCGCGACGAGCTCCTACGAGCAGTACTTC
CDR3: CASSSNSATSSYEQYF

size: once
V: TRBV27
D: TRBD2
J: TRBJ2-3
DNA: TGTGCCAGTCTCGGGGGGGACACAGATACGCAGTATTTT
CDR3: CASLGGDTDTQYF

size: once
V: TRBV7-3
D: TRBD2
J: TRBJ2-2
DNA: TGTGCCAGCAGCTCGATGGGGACTACGAACACCGGGGAGCTGTTTTTT
CDR3: CASSSMGTTNTGELFF

size: .
V: TRBV7-2
D: TRBD1
J: TRBJ1-4
DNA: TGTGCCAGCAGCTCTACAGGGGCGGACGAAAAACTGTTTTTT
CDR3: CASSSTGADEKLFF

size: .
V: TRBV19
D: .
J: TRBJ1-1
DNA: TGTGCCAGTAGTCTAAGTGGGGGCAGCACTGAAGCTTTCTTT
CDR3: CASSLSGGSTEAFF

size: few
V: TRBV4-2
D: .
J: TRBJ2-1
DNA: TGTGCCAGCAGCCCCTTACGGGGGAGCTCCAACAATGAGCAGTTCTTC
CDR3: CASSPLRGSSNNEQFF

size: .
V: TRBV2
D: .
J: TRBJ2-7
DNA: TGTGCCAGCAGGGGGGGACGGGGCTTGGACGAGCAGTACTTC
CDR3: CASRGGRGLDEQYF

size: .
V: TRBV7-6
D: TRBD2
J: TRBJ2-2
DNA: TGTGCCAGCAGCCCTATCCTAGCTAGCGGGACAAAAACCGGGGAGCTGTTTTTT
CDR3: CASSPILASGTKTGELFF

size: .
V: TRBV25-1
D: .
J: TRBJ2-7
DNA: TGTGCCAGCAGTGAGGAACCCAGCGACTACGAGCAGTACTTC
CDR3: CASSEEPSDYEQYF

size: .
V: TRBV28
D: .
J: TRBJ1-1
DNA: TGTGCCAGCAGTATCGGGGGATCTGAAGCTTTCTTT
CDR3: CASSIGGSEAFF

size: .
V: TRBV7-9
D: TRBD2
J: TRBJ2-1
DNA: TGTGCCAGCAGCTTGGGACTAGCGGGGGAGCAGTTCTTC
CDR3: CASSLGLAGEQFF

size: .
V: TRBV14
D: .
J: TRBJ1-6
DNA: TGTGCCAGCAGCCAAGATGTTTCCCACGGGAGCTCCTATAATTCACCCCTCCACTTT
CDR3: CASSQDVSHGSSYNSPLHF

size: .
V: TRBV2
D: TRBD1
J: TRBJ2-5
DNA: TGTGCCAGCAGTGACCCTTCGGGACAGGGACCGGAGACCCAGTACTTC
CDR3: CASSDPSGQGPETQYF

size: once
V: TRBV28
D: TRBD1
J: TRBJ2-7
DNA: TGTGCCAGCAGTTCGCACCGGGACAGGGGAACCTACGAGCAGTACTTC
CDR3: CASSSHRDRGTYEQYF

size: .
V: TRBV19
D: .
J: TRBJ1-2
DNA: TGTGCCAGTCAGTTAAAGAGGGAGTACGGCTACACCTTC
CDR3: CASQLKREYGYTF

size: .
V: TRBV2
D: TRBD1
J: TRBJ2-3
DNA: TGTGCCACCGACAGGGGGGACACAGATACGCAGTATTTT
CDR3: CATDRGDTDTQYF

size: .
V: TRBV27
D: .
J: TRBJ2-7
DNA: TGTGCCAGCAGTTTAGATGGCAGGACCTACGAGCAGTACTTC
CDR3: CASSLDGRTYEQYF

size: .
V: TRBV18
D: .
J: TRBJ2-7
DNA: TGTGCCAGCTCACCACTGACAGAAGGAATGAGCTACGAGCAGTACTTC
CDR3: CASSPLTEGMSYEQYF

size: .
V: TRBV18
D: TRBD1
J: TRBJ2-2
DNA: TGTGCCAGCTCACCACCGGTGACAGGGGTGGCCGGGGAGCTGTTTTTT
CDR3: CASSPPVTGVAGELFF

size: .
V: TRBV27
D: .
J: TRBJ2-3
DNA: TGTGCCAGCAGTCCCCTCGAGACACGCACAGATACGCAGTATTTT
CDR3: CASSPLETRTDTQYF

size: .
V: TRBV11-3
D: .
J: TRBJ2-7
DNA: TGTGCCAGCAGCCGGGGTGGGGTAACTAGCACCTACGAGCAGTACTTC
CDR3: CASSRGGVTSTYEQYF

size: .
V: TRBV4-1
D: .
J: TRBJ2-1
DNA: TGCGCCAGCAGCCAAGAGCGTTCCAGGGGTCACAATGAGCAGTTCTTC
CDR3: CASSQERSRGHNEQFF

size: .
V: TRBV10-2
D: TRBD2
J: TRBJ2-1
DNA: TGCGCCAGCAGTGAGTCGCGGGCGGGGGGTCCCAATGAGCAGTTCTTC
CDR3: CASSESRAGGPNEQFF

size: .
V: TRBV27
D: .
J: TRBJ1-2
DNA: TGTGCCAGCAGTTTACGGGCAGGACTAAACTATGGCTACACCTTC
CDR3: CASSLRAGLNYGYTF

size: .
V: TRBV15
D: .
J: TRBJ1-1
DNA: TGTGCCACACAGAAATACACTGAAGCTTTCTTT
CDR3: CATQKYTEAFF

size: .
V: TRBV29-1
D: .
J: TRBJ1-1
DNA: TGCAGCGTTCCAGGGGCTGGTGAAGCTTTCTTT
CDR3: CSVPGAGEAFF